This record concerns one T cell receptor beta chain sequence. Its cognate antigen is unknown. Each donor's status was that of a healthy bone marrow donor. Between the trimmed V and J ends, which lost 4 bases and 8 bases, there was a span of 18 bases. CDR3 length equals 15 residues. CDR1 LNHDA and CDR2 SQIVND come from the germline V gene (reference sequence). The PCR contained 60 Vbeta and 13 Jbeta primers. Assay used: immunoSEQ multiplex PCR; TCRdb lists only in-frame clones, some missing. The sample consists of 150,000 to 200,000 clones, roughly 85% of them appearing once. The data originate from a study of cytomegalovirus exposure and HLA in healthy donors. Study-wide findings and caveats: An analysis that came later showed most CMV-associated TCR beta chains appearing HLA-restricted. When analyzed later, the rates of TCR association showed variation by HLA locus, with DRB1 the most and HLA-C the fewest. In a later analysis, specific HLA alleles were associated with over 15,000 TCR beta sequences at a 0.05 false discovery rate.

The J gene is TRBJ2-4, the V gene TRBV19, with D possibly TRBD1 on 5 matching bases. The sequenced sample was PBMCs. The TCR comes from a man aged 18 to 29 in good health and CMV-seropositive. The CDR3 coding sequence is TGTGCCAGTAGTAGTTACAGGAGAGACTTTCACATTCAGTACTTC. Amino acid sequence: CASSSYRRDFHIQYF.